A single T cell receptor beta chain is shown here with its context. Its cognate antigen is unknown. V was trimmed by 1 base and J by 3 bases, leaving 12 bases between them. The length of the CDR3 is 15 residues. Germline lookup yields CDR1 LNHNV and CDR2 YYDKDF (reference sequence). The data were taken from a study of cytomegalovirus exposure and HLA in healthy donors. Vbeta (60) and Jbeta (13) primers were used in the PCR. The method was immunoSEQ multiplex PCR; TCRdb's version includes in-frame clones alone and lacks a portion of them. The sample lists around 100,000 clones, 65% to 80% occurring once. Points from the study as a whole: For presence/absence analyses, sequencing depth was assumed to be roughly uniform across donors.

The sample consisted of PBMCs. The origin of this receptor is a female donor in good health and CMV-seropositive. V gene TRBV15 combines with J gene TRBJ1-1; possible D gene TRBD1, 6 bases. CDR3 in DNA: TGTGCCACCAGCAGAGGGGGGGGGCGGGACACTGAAGCTTTCTTT. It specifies CATSRGGGRDTEAFF.